The 13 T cell receptor beta chains reported below all come from one sample, sequenced in a study of cytomegalovirus exposure and HLA in healthy donors. PCR amplification relied on 60 Vbeta primers (plus 13 Jbeta primers). This table comes from immunoSEQ multiplex PCR, and its TCRdb copy is limited to in-frame clones, with some not included. The data show tens of thousands of clones, with roughly 63% seen just once and less than 7.5% held by the top ten. Sample: PBMCs. The receptors stem from a man younger than 45 in good health and CMV-seropositive.

In its sample, this clone was seen a few times. V is TRBV29-1 and J is TRBJ2-1, with D possibly matching TRBD1 (6 bases). Trimming cost V 1 base and J 8 bases, with 18 bases left between them. The CDR3 runs 15 residues. Germline CDR1 SQVTM, CDR2 ANQGSEA. The CDR3 DNA reads TGCAGCGTTGAAGCCGGCCAGAGGGGGTTCGATGAGCAGTTCTTC. Amino acids: CSVEAGQRGFDEQFF.

V gene TRBV19 combines with J gene TRBJ1-5; 8 bases match TRBD1. The CDR3 runs to 16 residues. CDR1 and CDR2 (germline): LNHDA, SQIVND (reference sequence). The V and J ends lost 9 bases and 7 bases, in that order; junction bases with no gene match: 17. The DNA of the CDR3 is TGTGCCAGCAGGGGGCCCAACAGGGGGTTAGGGCAGCCCCAGCATTTT. This sequence encodes CASRGPNRGLGQPQHF.

V usage is TRBV6-5 and J usage is TRBJ2-2; weak D call: TRBD2 (6 bases). The germline V and J ends were trimmed by 7 bases and 4 bases, with 16 bases remaining between them. CDR1 and CDR2 (germline): MNHEY, SVGAGI. The CDR3 loop spans 15 amino acids. The CDR3 reads CASTSWRGSTGELFF. The CDR3 DNA sequence: TGTGCCAGCACGTCTTGGCGGGGTTCCACCGGGGAGCTGTTTTTT.

This clone was detected only a few times. The CDR3 DNA follows: TGTGCCAGCAGTGAAGGCGGGGGGCGGGGGACCCAGTACTTC. Translated: CASSEGGGRGTQYF. The V gene is TRBV2, the J gene TRBJ2-5; TRBD2 matches at 8 bases. From germline, CDR1 is SNHLY and CDR2 FYNNEI. Unmatched junction bases numbered 5, after V lost 1 base and J lost 7 bases. This CDR3 contains 14 residues.

This chain joins TRBV25-1 and TRBJ2-3, with 8 bases matching TRBD2. Trimming took 7 bases from V and 1 from J; bases not matched to a gene: 4. The CDR3 extends over 14 amino acids. Per the germline V gene, CDR1 is MGHDK and CDR2 is SYGVNS. The CDR3 region is CASTAAGGTDTQYF. The DNA of the CDR3 is TGTGCCAGCACCGCAGCGGGGGGCACAGATACGCAGTATTTT.

The chain uses TRBV7-8 and TRBJ2-5, with D unclear. CDR1 and CDR2 from the germline V gene are SGHVS and FQNEAQ. The ends were cut back, 5 bases at V and 4 bases at J, with 14 bases in the middle. The CDR3 has 14 amino acids. DNA of the CDR3: TGTGCCAGCAGCCCGCGTCTGGTTTCAGAGACCCAGTACTTC. Translation gives CASSPRLVSETQYF. The full variable domain, with the rest looked up from reference TRBV7-8 and TRBJ2-5, is GAGVSQSPRYKVAKRGQDVALRCDPISGHVSLFWYQQALGQGPEFLTYFQNEAQLDKSGLPSDRFFAERPEGSVSTLKIQRTQQEDSAVYLCASSPRLVSETQYFGPGTRLLVL.

The chain combines TRBV29-1 with TRBJ1-4; 9 positions agree with TRBD1. The CDR3 is made up of 16 amino acids. CDR1 is SQVTM and CDR2 is ANQGSEA in the germline V gene. The V gene end was trimmed by 2 bases and the J gene end by 6 bases; junction bases not matched to a gene: 10. CDR3 in amino acids: CSVESTIQGAYEKLFF. CDR3 nucleotides: TGCAGCGTTGAATCCACGATACAGGGGGCCTATGAAAAACTGTTTTTT.

The chain is built from TRBV6-1 and TRBJ2-5; the D is unclear. V was trimmed by 3 bases and J by 5 bases, leaving 7 bases between them. CDR3 size: 12 residues. Germline V CDR1 and CDR2: MNHNS, SASEGT. The CDR3 loop is CASSEARETQYF. The CDR3 DNA reads as TGTGCCAGCAGTGAGGCTAGGGAGACCCAGTACTTC.

The chain is built from TRBV19 and TRBJ1-1, with D unresolved. The V gene's germline CDR1 is LNHDA and CDR2 SQIVND (reference sequence). V was cut by 2 bases and J by 0 bases, with 10 bases left in between. The CDR3 length is 15 residues. Here the CDR3 reads CASSILPGLNTEAFF. CDR3 DNA: TGTGCCAGTAGTATACTCCCAGGTCTGAACACTGAAGCTTTCTTT. Together with reference TRBV19 and TRBJ1-1, the CDR3 gives the full variable domain: DGGITQSPKYLFRKEGQNVTLSCEQNLNHDAMYWYRQDPGQGLRLIYYSQIVNDFQKGDIAEGYSVSREKKESFPLTVTSAQKNPTAFYLCASSILPGLNTEAFFGQGTRLTVV.

This clone was counted a few times. This chain links TRBV5-5 with TRBJ2-3; TRBD1 might be the D (6 bases). The V gene lost 0 bases and the J gene lost 4 bases, with 12 bases spanning the gap. Per germline, CDR1 SGHKS and CDR2 YYEKEE (reference sequence). The CDR3 has 15 residues. CDR3 sequence (DNA): TGTGCCAGCAGCTTGGGTCCAGGGGTGGCAGATACGCAGTATTTT. Amino acid sequence: CASSLGPGVADTQYF.

Only a few counts were recorded for this clone. The gene calls are TRBV2 and TRBJ1-4; D call uncertain. The V end lost 8 bases, the J end lost 2 bases, and 9 bases lay between the germline ends. The germline CDR1 and CDR2 sequences are SNHLY and FYNNEI. There are 13 residues in the CDR3. CDR3 coding DNA: TGTGCCAGCTTTGGGCTTACTAATGAAAAACTGTTTTTT. It translates to CASFGLTNEKLFF.

The chain employs TRBV2 and TRBJ1-2; 7 nucleotides agree with TRBD1. Trimming took 6 bases from V and 0 from J; bases not matched to a gene: 10. The CDR3 is made up of 16 amino acids. Germline V gene data show CDR1 as SNHLY and CDR2 as FYNNEI. In DNA form, the CDR3 reads TGTGCCAGCAGGGGACCACAGGGGCGAACTAACTATGGCTACACCTTC. This sequence encodes CASRGPQGRTNYGYTF.

The chain uses TRBV10-3 and TRBJ2-2, with TRBD1 matching over 11 bases. Germline V CDR1 and CDR2: ENHRY, SYGVKD. CDR3 size: 15 residues. V was clipped by 4 bases and J by 6 bases; unmatched bases: 4. The CDR3 bases are TGTGCCATCAGTGCCCGGGACAGGGGGGCCGGGGAGCTGTTTTTT. Its protein is CAISARDRGAGELFF.